These 18 T cell receptor beta chains were all obtained from the same sample, sequenced in a study of T cells in Graves' hyperthyroidism and ophthalmopathy. Amplification of TCR beta CDR3 regions used RNA as the template. Primed by the HTBI set, a first-round RT-PCR was run on the TCR CDR3. TCRdb used MiXCR to reprocess the multiplex PCR reads, holding one entry per CDR3 protein. The sample has some 490,000 distinct CDR3 sequences, roughly 15% seen once. The sequenced sample consisted of blood. These receptors were collected from a woman aged 25 to 39 with Graves' ophthalmopathy.

This clonotype has a handful of counts. The chain has TRBV18 and TRBJ2-1; the D gene is possibly TRBD1 (5 bases). Trimming took off 2 bases at V and 3 bases at J, with 23 bases between the two ends. The CDR3 length is 19 residues. Germline-derived CDR1 and CDR2 are KGHSH and LQKENI. The CDR3 coding sequence is TGTGCCAGCTCACCAGCAGGGTTTGAATATGCAGGTGACTACAATGAGCAGTTCTTC. Translation gives CASSPAGFEYAGDYNEQFF.

In regard to this clonotype: Possible read error: a much larger clone is one base away. This chain uses TRBV24-1 with TRBJ2-1; D gene unclear. The V end was cut by 11 bases, the J end by 5 bases, with 18 bases between. Germline CDR1 is KGHDR and CDR2 is SFDVKD. The CDR3 contains 14 residues. CDR3 DNA: TGTGCCAACGCCGACACTGGCGAACACAATGAGCAGTTCTTC. Amino acid sequence: CANADTGEHNEQFF.

The chain joins TRBV6-6 to TRBJ2-3; 9 bases fit TRBD2. The CDR3 runs 20 residues. Germline-derived CDR1 and CDR2 are MNHNY and SVGAGI (reference sequence). V was pared by 0 bases and J by 1 base, with 14 bases of the junction left unmatched. The CDR3 DNA reads as TGTGCCAGCAGTTACTCCAGTCCGGGACTAGCTCATTGGGGCACAGATACGCAGTATTTT. Protein: CASSYSSPGLAHWGTDTQYF.

About this clonotype: This may be a read error: a much more frequent sequence differs by one nucleotide. The genes are TRBV5-1 and TRBJ1-1, with a possible D match to TRBD1 (5 bases). This CDR3 contains 17 residues. Per germline, CDR1 SGHRS and CDR2 YFSETQ. CDR3 amino acids: CAGSLDGFGAQNTEAFF. DNA of the CDR3: TGCGCCGGCAGCTTGGATGGTTTCGGGGCTCAGAACACTGAAGCTTTCTTT.

The rearrangement joins TRBV2 to TRBJ1-2, with D perhaps TRBD1 (6 bases). Trimming cost V 5 bases and J 1 base, with 11 bases left between them. Germline V gene sequence: CDR1 SNHLY, CDR2 FYNNEI. The CDR3 runs to 14 residues. The CDR3 sequence: CASSRTVINYGYTF. CDR3 nucleotide sequence: TGTGCCAGCAGTCGGACAGTAATTAACTATGGCTACACCTTC. Combining the CDR3 with reference TRBV2 and TRBJ1-2 gives the whole variable domain EPEVTQTPSHQVTQMGQEVILRCVPISNHLYFYWYRQILGQKVEFLVSFYNNEISEKSEIFDDQFSVERPDGSNFTLKIRSTKLEDSAMYFCASSRTVINYGYTFGSGTRLTVV.

This clonotype was observed many times. The chain couples TRBV28 to TRBJ2-2; perhaps TRBD2 as D (5 bases). This CDR3 contains 15 residues. Trimming cost V 6 bases and J 1 base, with 12 bases left between them. Per germline, CDR1 MDHEN and CDR2 SYDVKM. CDR3 loop: CASRLLDKNTGELFF. DNA of the CDR3: TGTGCCAGCAGACTACTAGACAAGAACACCGGGGAGCTGTTTTTT.

This clonotype was counted only a few times. The chain uses TRBV20-1 and TRBJ2-7, with D uncertain. CDR3 size: 14 residues. In germline, CDR1 is DFQATT, CDR2 SNEGSKA (reference sequence). The germline V and J ends were trimmed by 0 bases and 0 bases, with 9 bases remaining between them. The CDR3, as DNA: TGCAGTGCTAGAGATCTCACCTCCTCCTACGAGCAGTACTTC. Translated: CSARDLTSSYEQYF.

This clonotype was recorded at least ten times. V usage is TRBV29-1 and J usage is TRBJ2-5; D may be TRBD1 (5 bases). The CDR3 consists of 12 residues. CDR1 is SQVTM, CDR2 ANQGSEA, per germline. V was trimmed by 1 base and J by 3 bases, leaving 6 bases between them. The CDR3 DNA is TGCAGCGTTGAAGCAGGGAAAGAGACCCAGTACTTC. This codes for CSVEAGKETQYF.

This clonotype was seen many times. This chain uses TRBV2 with TRBJ2-4, with D possibly matching TRBD1 (5 bases). Trimming took 4 bases from V and 0 from J, leaving 16 bases between them. The CDR3 spans 17 residues. Germline CDR1 and CDR2: SNHLY and FYNNEI. The chain's CDR3 is CASSGQGSRVAKNIQYF. The CDR3 DNA is TGTGCCAGCAGTGGTCAGGGCAGCAGGGTAGCCAAAAACATTCAGTACTTC.

This clonotype was seen only a few times. The DNA for the CDR3 is TGTGCCAGCAGTAAAGGGGGGGGGCGTCATTCACCCCTCCACTTT. Translated, it gives CASSKGGGRHSPLHF. The chain employs TRBV9 and TRBJ1-6; D might be TRBD1 (6 bases). The CDR3 totals 15 residues. V lost 5 bases to trimming and J lost 8 bases, with 17 bases between them. Germline V lookup: CDR1 SGDLS, CDR2 YYNGEE.

In its sample, this clonotype was seen many times. The V call is TRBV30, the J call TRBJ2-7; possible D gene TRBD1, 6 bases. The CDR3 covers 12 residues. V dropped 5 bases and J dropped 3 bases, with 11 bases sitting between them. Germline V gene sequence: CDR1 GTSNPN, CDR2 SVGIG (reference sequence). CDR3 sequence reads: CAWGRDIYEQYF. The CDR3, as DNA: TGTGCCTGGGGCCGGGACATCTACGAGCAGTACTTC.

This clonotype was found many times. The gene calls are TRBV12-5 and TRBJ1-1, with D hard to call. The CDR3 has 14 residues. The germline V gene has CDR1 LGHNT and CDR2 FRNRAP. Deletions cut 5 bases from V and 5 bases from J, with 15 bases between. In nucleotides, the CDR3 is TGTGCTAGTGGTCCGCCGGGCCCGGGGACTGAAGCTTTCTTT. Translated: CASGPPGPGTEAFF.

This clonotype was picked up many times. The chain uses TRBV6-5 and TRBJ1-4; tentative D call: TRBD1 (5 bases). The CDR3 sequence is 15 residues long. The germline CDR1 and CDR2 sequences are MNHEY and SVGAGI. V gave up 2 bases and J gave up 4 bases, with 11 bases separating them. The CDR3 region is CASSYLRDGNEKLFF. In DNA, the CDR3 is TGTGCCAGCAGTTACCTTCGGGACGGTAATGAAAAACTGTTTTTT.

This clonotype was seen only a few times. The chain links TRBV4-2 to TRBJ1-6; no clear D gene. The V gene lost 4 bases and the J gene lost 7 bases, with 20 bases spanning the gap. In germline, CDR1 is LGHNA, CDR2 YNFKEQ. The CDR3 is made up of 17 amino acids. CDR3 DNA: TGTGCCAGCAGCCCAATCTGGTCGGGGAACGCGAATTCACCCCTCCACTTT. It codes for CASSPIWSGNANSPLHF.

This clonotype was recorded a few times. The DNA is left out, because the CDR3 cannot be placed on it with certainty; the CDR3 is given as TCRdb lists it. V is TRBV9 and J is TRBJ1-5; the D call of TRBD1 is as the table states it, not checked on the DNA. Germline V CDR1 and CDR2: SGDLS, YYNGEE. The CDR3 length equals 13 residues, ends included. CDR3 sequence: CASSVTVGTGIHF.

This clonotype has ten or more counts. This chain links TRBV5-1 with TRBJ2-1; TRBD2 might be the D (6 bases). CDR1 and CDR2 from the germline V gene are SGHRS and YFSETQ. Trimming cost V 2 bases and J 2 bases, with 11 bases left between them. The CDR3 loop spans 15 amino acids. The CDR3 DNA follows: TGCGCCAGCAGCTTTGGCGGGATGACCTACAATGAGCAGTTCTTC. The encoded protein is CASSFGGMTYNEQFF.

Ten or more counts support this clonotype. The chain combines TRBV5-4 with TRBJ2-5; 8 bases are a match to TRBD2. This CDR3 is built from 14 residues. J gave up 2 bases and V 3 bases, and 3 bases lay outside the gene matches. Germline V gives CDR1 SGHNT, CDR2 YYREEE (reference sequence). CDR3 residues: CASSSLAGQETQYF. The CDR3, as DNA: TGTGCCAGCAGCTCCTTAGCGGGGCAAGAGACCCAGTACTTC.

In its sample, this clonotype was seen a few times. The CDR3 nucleotides are TGTGCCAGCAGCCGGACTAGCGGGAGTATTTTCGAGCAGTACTTC. Translated, it gives CASSRTSGSIFEQYF. The rearrangement links TRBV5-5 to TRBJ2-7; 13 bases match TRBD2. Trimming took 4 bases from V and 6 from J; bases not matched to a gene: 7. The CDR3 is made up of 15 amino acids. Germline CDR1 is SGHKS and CDR2 is YYEKEE (reference sequence). The variable domain in full, completed from reference TRBV5-5 and TRBJ2-7, reads DAGVTQSPTHLIKTRGQQVTLRCSPISGHKSVSWYQQVLGQGPQFIFQYYEKEERGRGNFPDRFSARQFPNYSSELNVNALLLGDSALYLCASSRTSGSIFEQYFGPGTRLTVT.